The clone carrying this T cell receptor beta chain was observed many times. Antigen unknown. The J segment lost 5 bases and the V segment lost 0 bases, leaving 3 bases of the junction unmatched. This CDR3 contains 14 residues. This sample was included in a study of T cells after yellow fever vaccination. Study-level information: Preparation of the low-cell-number fractions used SMART-Seq v4 Ultra Low Input. Study-wide results and caveats: Reappearance after the booster was seen for most primary-vaccination clones, at more than 95% CD4 and 75% to 90% CD8. Weaker, the secondary response peaked sooner, at day 5 versus 15.

They built TCR cDNA with 5'RACE template switching, a step that put in a universal primer site and UMIs. TCRdb passed the 5' RACE reads through MiXCR, listing each CDR3 protein once. The table includes about 400,000 distinct CDR3 sequences, about 9.9% detected once. The chain employs TRBV12-3 or TRBV12-4 and TRBJ2-5, with 7 bases lining up with TRBD2. This receptor was obtained from a young man who received the YFV17D yellow fever vaccine. The material was PBMCs, obtained on the day of the first yellow fever vaccination. The CDR3 sequence is CASSLAPGGETQYF. CDR3 bases: TGTGCCAGCAGTTTAGCGCCGGGAGGCGAGACCCAGTACTTC.